The clone carrying this T cell receptor beta chain is a singleton in its sample. This sample is drawn from a study of blood T cell repertoires in COVID-19. About the research overall: In each case, the material was cDNA or gDNA derived from T cells, B-cell-depleted T cells, or PBMCs.

The CDR3 spans 16 residues. In germline, CDR1 is SGHKS, CDR2 YYEKEE (reference sequence). The V segment lost 4 bases and the J segment 9 bases; nucleotides outside the gene matches: 15. Original handling: It was from reference gene primer amplification that nucleated cell counts were estimated. Data came from immunoSEQ multiplex PCR; TCRdb stores just in-frame clones and leaves some out. That table furnishes V, J and clone size, whereas the DNA furnished D and trimming. The sample contains over 200,000 clones, 83% of which appear only once. The chain combines TRBV5-5 with TRBJ2-1; 8 positions match TRBD2. This TCR derives from a woman aged 25 to 39 with COVID-19, enrolled during active disease. Sequenced material: peripheral blood. Written as DNA, the CDR3 is TGTGCCAGCAGCGCCGAGGGAGCGGGAGTAAGGCCTGAGCAGTTCTTC. As protein: CASSAEGAGVRPEQFF.